The 9 T cell receptor beta chains below come from one sample, sequenced in a study of control samples from healthy donors and cancer patients. TCRdb's table, derived via immunoSEQ multiplex PCR, lists solely in-frame clones and lacks some. The sample consists of about 45,000 clones, just over 70% of them appearing once. The specimen was formalin-fixed, paraffin-embedded tissue. These receptors were collected from a male donor with melanoma.

Comments on this clone: One end of the junction varies from germline; a read error may be responsible. The sample has other DNA sequences that encode this CDR3 too. This chain links TRBV3-1 (or the pseudogene TRBV3-2) with TRBJ2-3, with 9 bases lining up with TRBD2. CDR1 and CDR2 (germline): LGHDT, YNNKEL (reference sequence). The CDR3 consists of 16 residues. Written as DNA, the CDR3 is TGTGCCAGCAGCCAATTCCTAGCGGGACCCACAGATACGCAATATTTT. Translation gives CASSQFLAGPTDTQYF.

This chain joins TRBV28 and TRBJ1-5, with 8 bases fitting TRBD1. Germline V lookup: CDR1 MDHEN, CDR2 SYDVKM. Trimming took 3 bases from V and 7 from J; bases not matched to a gene: 11. The CDR3 is 16 residues long. The CDR3 DNA follows: TGTGCCAGCAGTTTTTCCCATGGACAGGGCGCCCAGCCCCAGCATTTT. This sequence encodes CASSFSHGQGAQPQHF.

The V and J genes are TRBV6-1 and TRBJ1-2, with 7 bases fitting TRBD1. V lost 3 bases and J lost 3; bases outside the gene matches: 7. Germline CDR1 reads MNHNS; CDR2 reads SASEGT. The CDR3 is made up of 15 amino acids. CDR3 amino acids: CASSESPGQYYGYTF. The CDR3 DNA reads TGTGCCAGCAGTGAGTCTCCGGGACAGTACTATGGCTACACCTTC.

This chain uses TRBV14 with TRBJ2-1, with 14 bases fitting TRBD2. Germline V CDR1 and CDR2: SGHDN, FVKESK. Trimming took 5 bases from V and 8 from J; bases not matched to a gene: 8. This CDR3 is 16 amino acids long. The CDR3 is CASSRTSGRQFDEQFF. CDR3 DNA: TGTGCCAGCAGCAGGACTAGCGGGAGGCAGTTTGATGAGCAGTTCTTC.

Only a few counts were recorded for this clone. The chain links TRBV4-2 to TRBJ1-2; a weak D match, TRBD1 (6 bases). Germline V CDR1 and CDR2: LGHNA, YNFKEQ. Trimming left V 3 bases short and J 8 bases short, with 16 bases between. This CDR3 has 14 amino acids. In DNA form, the CDR3 reads TGTGCCAGCAGCCAGGGGGTGGGGGCGCAGGGCTACACCTTC. This encodes CASSQGVGAQGYTF.

Notes on this clone: A junction end diverges from the germline sequence, so it may reflect a read error. The chain has TRBV2 and TRBJ1-2; D remains unclear. The CDR3 has 13 residues. Germline V gene sequence: CDR1 SNHLY, CDR2 FYNNEI. The chain's CDR3 is CTSSDTSGYGYTF. The CDR3 bases are TGTACCAGCAGTGACACCAGTGGATATGGCTACACCTTC.

The V call is TRBV7-9, the J call TRBJ2-1; D is uncertain. The CDR3 is made up of 12 amino acids. V lost 5 bases and J 8 bases, leaving 10 bases between the germline ends. CDR1 and CDR2 (germline): SEHNR, FQNEAQ (reference sequence). Here the CDR3 DNA reads TGTGCCAGCAGCCGAGACTGGCATGAGCAGTTCTTC. Encoded protein: CASSRDWHEQFF.

V usage is TRBV6-2 or TRBV6-3 and J usage is TRBJ2-5; D not resolved. The CDR3 consists of 15 residues. V was clipped by 6 bases and J by 2 bases, with 16 bases between them. Germline V CDR1 and CDR2: MNHEY, SVGEGT. The CDR3 DNA reads as TGTGCCAGCAGCCAAACTCGGACCGAACAAGAGACCCAGTACTTC. Translation gives CASSQTRTEQETQYF.

The rearrangement joins TRBV6-4 to TRBJ2-7; D tentatively fits TRBD1 or TRBD2 (5 bases each). Germline V gene lookup returns CDR1 MRHNA and CDR2 SNTAGT. The CDR3 covers 13 residues. With 5 bases removed from V and 4 bases from J, the gap between germline ends came to 12 bases. CDR3 in DNA: TGTGCCAGCAGTCCGGGACCGGATTACGAGCAGTACTTC. Its protein is CASSPGPDYEQYF.